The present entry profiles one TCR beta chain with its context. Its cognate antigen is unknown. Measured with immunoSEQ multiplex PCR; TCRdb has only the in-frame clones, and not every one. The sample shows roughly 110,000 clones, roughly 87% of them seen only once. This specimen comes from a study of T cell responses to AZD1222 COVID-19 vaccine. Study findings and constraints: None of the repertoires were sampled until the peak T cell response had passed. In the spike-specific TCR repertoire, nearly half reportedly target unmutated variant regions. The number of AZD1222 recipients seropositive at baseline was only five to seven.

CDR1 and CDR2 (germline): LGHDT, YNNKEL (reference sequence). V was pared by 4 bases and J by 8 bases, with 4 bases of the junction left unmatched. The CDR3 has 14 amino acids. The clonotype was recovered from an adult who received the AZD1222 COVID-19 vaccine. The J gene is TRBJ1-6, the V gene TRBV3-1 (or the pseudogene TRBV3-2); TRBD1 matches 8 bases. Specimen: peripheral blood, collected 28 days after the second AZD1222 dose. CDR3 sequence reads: CASSPGQDYSPLHF. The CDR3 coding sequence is TGTGCCAGCAGCCCGGGACAGGATTATTCACCCCTCCACTTT.